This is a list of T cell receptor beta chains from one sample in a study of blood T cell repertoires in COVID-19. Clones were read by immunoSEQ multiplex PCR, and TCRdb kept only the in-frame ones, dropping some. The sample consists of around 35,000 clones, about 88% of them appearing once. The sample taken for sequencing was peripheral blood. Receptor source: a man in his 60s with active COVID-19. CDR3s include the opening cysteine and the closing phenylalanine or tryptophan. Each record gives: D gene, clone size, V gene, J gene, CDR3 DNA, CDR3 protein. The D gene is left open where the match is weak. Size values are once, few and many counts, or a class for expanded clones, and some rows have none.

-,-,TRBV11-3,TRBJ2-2,TGTGCCAGCAGCCTATCGCCGTCCTCCGGGGAGCTGTTTTTT,CASSLSPSSGELFF
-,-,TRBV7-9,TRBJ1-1,TGTGCCAGCAAGAACAGGGTGGGTGGGACTGAAGCTTTCTTT,CASKNRVGGTEAFF
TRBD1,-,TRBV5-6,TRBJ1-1,TGTGCCAGCAGCCCCAGGGGGATCACTGAAGCTTTCTTT,CASSPRGITEAFF
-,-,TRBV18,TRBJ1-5,TGTGCCAGCTCGTCGACAGATAATCAGCCCCAGCATTTT,CASSSTDNQPQHF
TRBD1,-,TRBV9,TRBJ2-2,TGTGCCAGCAGCGCTGGACAGGGAAACACCGGGGAGCTGTTTTTT,CASSAGQGNTGELFF
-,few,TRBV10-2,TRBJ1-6,TGCGCCAGCACCGGGGAGCCCAATATGTCCCTCCACTTT,CASTGEPNMSLHF
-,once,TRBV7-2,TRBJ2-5,TGTGCCAGCAGCCTGCTTTGGGGGCAGCAAGAGACCCAGTACTTC,CASSLLWGQQETQYF
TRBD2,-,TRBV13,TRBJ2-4,TGTGCCAGCAGCTGGACTAGCAAAAACATTCAGTACTTC,CASSWTSKNIQYF
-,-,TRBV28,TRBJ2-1,TGTGCCAGCAGTCCATACCTCACAAGGGGCAATGAGCAGTTCTTC,CASSPYLTRGNEQFF
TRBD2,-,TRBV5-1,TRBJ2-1,TGCGCCAGCAGCTTGGAGGGCGGGAGTTACAATGAGCAGTTCTTC,CASSLEGGSYNEQFF
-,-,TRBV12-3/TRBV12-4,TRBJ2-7,TGTGCCAGCAGTTTCCAGCGGTCCTACGAGCAGTACTTC,CASSFQRSYEQYF
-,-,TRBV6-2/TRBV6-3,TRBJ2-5,TGTGCCAGCAGTGCCCCCCGCCTAGCCGGTATTGAGACCCAGTACTTC,CASSAPRLAGIETQYF
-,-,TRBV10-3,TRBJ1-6,TGTGCCATCAGGTGGGGAGACAACCGTAACAATTCACCCCTCCACTTT,CAIRWGDNRNNSPLHF
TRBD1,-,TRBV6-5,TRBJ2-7,TGTGCCAGCAGCCTACAGGGGGAATCCTACGAGCAGTACTTC,CASSLQGESYEQYF
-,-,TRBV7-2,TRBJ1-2,TGTGCCAGCAGCTTAGGCGTCCAGGTTCTGAACTATGGCTACACCTTC,CASSLGVQVLNYGYTF
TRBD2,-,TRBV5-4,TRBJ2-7,TGTGCCAGCAGCTGGCCCGGGGGGGACTACGAGCAGTACTTC,CASSWPGGDYEQYF
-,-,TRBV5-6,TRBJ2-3,TGTGCCAGCAGCTCCTGGACTAGCACAGATACGCAGTATTTT,CASSSWTSTDTQYF
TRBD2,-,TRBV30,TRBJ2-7,TGTGCCCGCTCTGGGCGGGAGGTAGACGAGCAGTACTTC,CARSGREVDEQYF
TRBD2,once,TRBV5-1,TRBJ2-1,TGCGCCAGCAGCTCGCGAGCTAGCGGTAGCTCCTACAATGAGCAGTTCTTC,CASSSRASGSSYNEQFF
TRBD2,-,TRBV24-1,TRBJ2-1,TGTGCCACCAGTGATCCAACCCCCGGGGGGGGTAATGAGCAGTTCTTC,CATSDPTPGGGNEQFF
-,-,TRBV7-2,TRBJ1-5,TGTGCCAGCAGCCCTGGCCGGGGTTGGCAGCCCCAGCATTTT,CASSPGRGWQPQHF
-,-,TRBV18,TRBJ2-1,TGTGCCAGCTCATGGGTTAGAGCGGTAAGCTCCTACAATGAGCAGTTCTTC,CASSWVRAVSSYNEQFF
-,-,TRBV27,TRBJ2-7,TGTGCCAGCAGTTTATTGGGGCAAGGATCCTCCTACGAGCAGTACTTC,CASSLLGQGSSYEQYF
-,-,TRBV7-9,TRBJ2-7,TGTGCCAGCAGCTTAATGCAGGCAACCCGGGAGGAGCAGTACTTC,CASSLMQATREEQYF
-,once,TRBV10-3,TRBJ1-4,TGTGCCACCTTCGACAGGACCCATGAAAAACTGTTTTTT,CATFDRTHEKLFF
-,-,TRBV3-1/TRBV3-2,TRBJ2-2,TGTGCCAGCAGCCAAGATACGGTAACGAACACCGGGGAGCTGTTTTTT,CASSQDTVTNTGELFF
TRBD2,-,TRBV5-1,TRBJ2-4,TGCGCCAGCAAACTAGCGGGAGCCCGTGACATTCAGTACTTC,CASKLAGARDIQYF
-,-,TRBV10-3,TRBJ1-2,TGTGCCATCAGTGAGTCGACTCGTAATGGGGCCTATGGCTACACCTTC,CAISESTRNGAYGYTF
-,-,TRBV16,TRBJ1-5,TGTGCCAGCAGCCAATCCCAGGGTCGCGGCAATCAGCCCCAGCATTTT,CASSQSQGRGNQPQHF
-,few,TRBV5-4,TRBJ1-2,TGTGCCAGCAGCTTGGCCAGGGTTAAAGGCTACACCTTC,CASSLARVKGYTF
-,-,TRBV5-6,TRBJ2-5,TGTGCCAGCAGCTTGGGACTATCAAGGAGGTTAGAGACCCAGTACTTC,CASSLGLSRRLETQYF
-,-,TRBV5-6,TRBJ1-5,TGTGCCAGCAGCTTGGGACAGGTCGTGCAGCCCCAGCATTTT,CASSLGQVVQPQHF
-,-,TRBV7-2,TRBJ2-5,TGTGCCAGCAGCTTAATAGCGAAAGAGACCCAGTACTTC,CASSLIAKETQYF
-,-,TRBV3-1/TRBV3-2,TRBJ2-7,TGTGCCAGCAGCCAGACAAGAAATCCCTACGAGCAGTACTTC,CASSQTRNPYEQYF
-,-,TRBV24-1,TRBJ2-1,TGTGCCACCAGTGATTTGAAGGGGGTATACAATGAGCAGTTCTTC,CATSDLKGVYNEQFF